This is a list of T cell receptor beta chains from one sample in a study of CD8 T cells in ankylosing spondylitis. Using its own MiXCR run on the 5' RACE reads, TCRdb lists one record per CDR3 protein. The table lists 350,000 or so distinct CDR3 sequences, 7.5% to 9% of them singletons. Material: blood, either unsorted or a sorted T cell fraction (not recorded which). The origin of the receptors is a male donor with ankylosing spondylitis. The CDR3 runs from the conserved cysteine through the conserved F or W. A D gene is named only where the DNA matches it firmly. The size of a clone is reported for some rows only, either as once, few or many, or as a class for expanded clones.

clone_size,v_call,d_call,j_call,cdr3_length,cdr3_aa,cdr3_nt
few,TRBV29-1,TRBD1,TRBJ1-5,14,CSVEVTGGDQPQHF,TGCAGCGTTGAAGTGACAGGGGGGGATCAGCCCCAGCATTTT
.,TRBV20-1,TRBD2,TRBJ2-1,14,CSAGSGRVLNEQFF,TGCAGTGCTGGAAGCGGGAGGGTTCTAAATGAGCAGTTCTTC
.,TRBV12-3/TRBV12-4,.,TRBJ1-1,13,CASQMTGFTEAFF,TGTGCCAGTCAGATGACGGGATTCACTGAAGCTTTCTTT
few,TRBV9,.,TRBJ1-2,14,CASSVGGEGKGYTF,TGTGCCAGCAGCGTCGGAGGGGAGGGTAAAGGCTACACCTTC
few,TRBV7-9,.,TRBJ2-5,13,CASSQGNLGTQYF,TGTGCCAGCAGCCAGGGAAATCTTGGAACCCAGTACTTC
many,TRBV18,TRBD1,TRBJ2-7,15,CASSPNRDRAHEQYF,TGTGCCAGCTCACCAAATCGCGACAGGGCCCACGAGCAGTACTTC
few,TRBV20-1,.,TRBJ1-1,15,CSAFPPGRLNTEAFF,TGCAGTGCTTTCCCTCCGGGACGGTTGAACACTGAAGCTTTCTTT
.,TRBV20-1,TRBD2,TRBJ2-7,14,CSARVAGGMYEQYF,TGCAGTGCTAGAGTAGCGGGAGGCATGTACGAGCAGTACTTC
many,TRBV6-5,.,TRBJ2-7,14,CASSYSIGGYEQYF,TGTGCCAGCAGTTACTCGATAGGGGGTTACGAGCAGTACTTC
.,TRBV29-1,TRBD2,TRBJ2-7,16,CSVGPGGAGGPDEQYF,TGCAGCGTGGGACCAGGGGGAGCGGGAGGGCCGGACGAGCAGTACTTC
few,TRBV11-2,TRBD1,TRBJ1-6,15,CASSLGRTGNSPLHF,TGTGCCAGCAGCTTAGGAAGGACAGGAAATTCACCCCTCCACTTT
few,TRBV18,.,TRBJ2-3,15,CASSLNTEVTDTQYF,TGTGCCAGCTCCCTTAATACTGAAGTTACAGATACGCAGTATTTT
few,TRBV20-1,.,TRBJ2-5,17,CSAQALRHRESEETQYF,TGCAGTGCCCAGGCCCTACGGCACAGGGAATCAGAGGAGACCCAGTACTTC
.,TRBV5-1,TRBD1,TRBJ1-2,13,CASSLEGAHGYTF,TGCGCCAGCAGCTTGGAGGGGGCCCACGGCTACACCTTC
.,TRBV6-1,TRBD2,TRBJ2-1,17,CASSRGLAGVINNEQFF,TGTGCCAGCAGCCGGGGACTAGCGGGAGTAATCAACAATGAGCAGTTCTTC
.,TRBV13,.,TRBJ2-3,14,CASSPGPSADTQYF,TGTGCCAGCAGCCCGGGACCCAGCGCAGATACGCAGTATTTT
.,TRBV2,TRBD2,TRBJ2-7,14,CASSVSGRPDEQYF,TGTGCCAGCAGCGTTAGCGGGAGGCCCGACGAGCAGTACTTC
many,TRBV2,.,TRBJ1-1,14,CASSEMRRITEAFF,TGTGCCAGCAGTGAAATGCGTAGGATCACTGAAGCTTTCTTT
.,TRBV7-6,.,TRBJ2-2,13,CASSLGEVRELFF,TGTGCCAGCAGCTTAGGGGAAGTCCGGGAGCTGTTTTTT
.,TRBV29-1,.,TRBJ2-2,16,CSVEANPGMDTGELFF,TGCAGCGTTGAAGCCAACCCGGGTATGGACACCGGGGAGCTGTTTTTT
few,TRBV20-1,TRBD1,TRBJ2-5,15,CSARSGQGSQETQYF,TGCAGTGCTAGATCCGGACAGGGCTCCCAAGAGACCCAGTACTTC
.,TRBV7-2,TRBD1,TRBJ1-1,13,CASRAGTAPEAFF,TGTGCCAGCAGGGCCGGGACAGCCCCTGAAGCTTTCTTT
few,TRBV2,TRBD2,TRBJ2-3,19,CASATSGRAVIISTDTQYF,TGTGCCAGCGCTACTAGCGGGAGAGCTGTAATTATTAGCACAGATACGCAGTATTTT
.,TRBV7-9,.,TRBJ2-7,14,CASRKGGGTYEQYF,TGTGCCAGCAGGAAAGGGGGGGGAACCTACGAGCAGTACTTC